The 30 T cell receptor beta chains below come from one sample, sequenced in a study of blood T cells in healthy people across ages. Using a J-beta primer mix together with a sample-barcoded 5' primer, a second PCR was run for roughly 7 to 12 cycles. TCRdb passed the 5' RACE reads through MiXCR, listing each CDR3 protein once. The repertoire consists of some 900,000 distinct CDR3 sequences, with 25% to 35% occurring once and the leading ten covering roughly 17%. The source material was blood. Source of these receptors: a woman of 80 years or more in good health.

The DNA of the CDR3 is TGTGCCAGCAGTTTCCCCGGGTACAATGAGCAGTTCTTC. Its translation: CASSFPGYNEQFF. This rearrangement joins TRBV27 to TRBJ2-1; D call uncertain. Trimming left V 3 bases short and J 4 bases short, with 7 bases between. Germline loops: CDR1 MNHEY, CDR2 SMNVEV (reference sequence). CDR3 length equals 13 residues.

The chain joins TRBV18 to TRBJ2-7, with a tentative D call TRBD1 (6 bases). Per the germline V gene, CDR1 is KGHSH and CDR2 is LQKENI. This CDR3 has 14 amino acids. V dropped 5 bases and J dropped 0 bases, with 11 bases sitting between them. CDR3 amino acids: CASSAGTLSYEQYF. The CDR3 coding sequence is TGTGCCAGCTCAGCCGGGACACTCTCCTACGAGCAGTACTTC.

This clonotype was detected many times. The chain links TRBV12-3 or TRBV12-4 to TRBJ1-4; D not resolved. V was cut by 6 bases and J by 6 bases, with 17 bases left in between. The CDR3 runs to 15 residues. This CDR3 reads CASSQRTGAYEKLFF. CDR3 DNA: TGTGCCAGCAGCCAAAGGACCGGAGCCTATGAAAAACTGTTTTTT.

As DNA, the CDR3 is TGTGCCAGCAGCTTAGACATAGCGGGGAGGCACAATGAGCAGTTCTTC. Encoded protein: CASSLDIAGRHNEQFF. The genes are TRBV7-6 and TRBJ2-1; 8 bases are a match to TRBD2. The germline CDR1 and CDR2 sequences are SGHVS and FNYEAQ. This CDR3 spans 16 amino acids. V lost 1 base and J lost 5; bases outside the gene matches: 7.

CDR3 residues: CASSQGYQANVLTF. Here the CDR3 DNA reads TGTGCCAGCAGTCAGGGATATCAGGCCAACGTCCTGACTTTC. This sequence joins TRBV2 and TRBJ2-6; D is possibly TRBD1 (5 bases). The germline V gene has CDR1 SNHLY and CDR2 FYNNEI. V was clipped by 5 bases and J by 6 bases, with 11 bases between them. The CDR3 has 14 residues.

In this sample, this clonotype turned up a few times. A much larger clone is a single base away; this may be a read error. V gene TRBV7-2 combines with J gene TRBJ2-1; 10 bases agree with TRBD2. The junction had 6 bases not matched to a gene; V was cut back by 5 bases and J by 8 bases. The germline V gene encodes CDR1 SGHTA and CDR2 FQGNSA. The CDR3 is made up of 14 amino acids. The CDR3 loop reads CASSISGGCYEQFF. The CDR3 bases are TGTGCCAGCAGCATTAGCGGGGGGTGTTATGAGCAGTTCTTC. Full variable domain (missing parts from reference TRBV7-2 and TRBJ2-1): GAGVSQSPSNKVTEKGKDVELRCDPISGHTALYWYRQSLGQGLEFLIYFQGNSAPDKSGLPSDRFSAERTGGSVSTLTIQRTQQEDSAVYLCASSISGGCYEQFFGPGTRLTVL.

V is TRBV7-9 and J is TRBJ2-5; D may be TRBD1 (5 bases). The CDR3 is 16 residues long. The germline V and J ends were trimmed by 3 bases and 6 bases, with 20 bases remaining between them. Germline-derived CDR1 and CDR2 are SEHNR and FQNEAQ (reference sequence). Written as DNA, the CDR3 is TGTGCCAGCAGCTTTTATCGAGTCAGGGTGGGAAAGACCCAGTACTTC. Its protein is CASSFYRVRVGKTQYF.

This clonotype has a count of ten or more. The chain links TRBV9 to TRBJ2-1; 8 positions match TRBD2. With V trimmed by 4 bases and J by 3 bases, 9 bases remained unmatched. CDR1 SGDLS and CDR2 YYNGEE come from the germline V gene. The CDR3 length is 16 residues. In DNA form, the CDR3 reads TGTGCCAGCAGCACCCAAGCGGGGGTCAGCTACAATGAGCAGTTCTTC. It specifies CASSTQAGVSYNEQFF.

A single count supports this clonotype. This clone may be a read error of a much larger clone one base away. In nucleotides, the CDR3 is TGTGCCATCAGCGGCGGCGGACAGCCCGATGGCCACACCTTC. Protein sequence: CAISGGGQPDGHTF. This sequence joins TRBV10-3 and TRBJ1-2; D possibly corresponds to TRBD1 (6 bases). This CDR3 is built from 14 residues. The germline V gene has CDR1 ENHRY and CDR2 SYGVKD.

As to this clonotype: A much larger clone is a single base away; this may be a read error. CDR3 in DNA: TGCGGCGTTGATGGCCCCACAGATACGCAGTATTTT. This encodes CGVDGPTDTQYF. The rearrangement links TRBV29-1 to TRBJ2-3; D gene ambiguous. Germline V gene sequence: CDR1 SQVTM, CDR2 ANQGSEA. The CDR3 has 12 residues.

This clonotype turned up a few times. The chain couples TRBV7-2 to TRBJ1-5; D uncertain. V lost 3 bases and J lost 4, with 10 bases in between. Germline V gene lookup returns CDR1 SGHTA and CDR2 FQGNSA. There are 14 residues in the CDR3. In DNA, the CDR3 is TGTGCCAGCAGCTTGTTTCGACCGAATCAGCCCCAGCATTTT. Encoded protein: CASSLFRPNQPQHF.

On this clonotype itself: A read error may be the cause here, since a much bigger clone is one base away. J is TRBJ2-1 and V is TRBV6-2 or TRBV6-3; tentative D call: TRBD1 (6 bases). The J call may be in error: the DNA end matches TRBJ2-7 better. Germline V lookup: CDR1 MNHEY, CDR2 SVGEGT. There are 16 residues in the CDR3. CDR3 nucleotide sequence: TGTGCCAGCAGTTACTCCCCACAGGGCTCCTACAATGAGCAGTACTTC. It specifies CASSYSPQGSYNEQYF.

In its sample, this clonotype was seen many times. The chain joins TRBV20-1 to TRBJ2-5; 10 nucleotides match TRBD1. The germline V gene has CDR1 DFQATT and CDR2 SNEGSKA (reference sequence). The ends lost 6 bases at V and 5 bases at J; junction bases unmatched: 12. The CDR3 sequence is 15 residues long. CDR3 sequence reads: CSAPTGTGVYETQYF. The CDR3 nucleotides read TGCAGTGCCCCGACGGGGACAGGGGTCTATGAGACCCAGTACTTC.

This clonotype showed up many times. The chain employs TRBV6-5 and TRBJ1-1, with TRBD1 identical over 8 bases. Per germline, CDR1 MNHEY and CDR2 SVGAGI. This CDR3 has 15 residues. The V and J ends lost 5 bases and 5 bases, in that order; junction bases with no gene match: 10. The CDR3, as DNA: TGTGCCAGCAGTCTCGCCCGGGACAGGATGACTGAAGCTTTCTTT. Protein sequence: CASSLARDRMTEAFF.

This clonotype has at least ten counts. As DNA, the CDR3 is TGCGCCAGCAGCTTGATTGTAACTAGCGGGGGTTATTTCTCCTACAATGAGCAGTTCTTC. It codes for CASSLIVTSGGYFSYNEQFF. This chain connects TRBV5-1 to TRBJ2-1; 11 positions agree with TRBD2. The V segment lost 1 base and the J segment 0 bases; nucleotides outside the gene matches: 12. Per the germline V gene, CDR1 is SGHRS and CDR2 is YFSETQ. The CDR3 has 20 residues.

Notes on this clonotype: A much more abundant neighbour one base away suggests this may be a read error. The V call is TRBV20-1, the J call TRBJ2-5, with 13 nucleotides matching TRBD2. The V segment lost 5 bases and the J segment 11 bases; nucleotides outside the gene matches: 17. Germline CDR1 DFQATT, CDR2 SNEGSKA (reference sequence). CDR3 length: 16 residues. This chain's CDR3 is CSALTSGGMWSNEQYF. The CDR3 region has the DNA TGCAGTGCTCTGACTAGCGGGGGGATGTGGTCCAATGAGCAGTACTTC.

This clonotype appeared once. The chain links TRBV10-3 to TRBJ2-7; D call uncertain. This CDR3 has 12 amino acids. Trimming removed 4 bases from V and 1 base from J, with 5 bases in between. Germline CDR1 and CDR2: ENHRY and SYGVKD. CDR3: CAISVGSYEQYF. The CDR3 DNA sequence: TGTGCCATCAGTGTTGGGTCCTACGAGCAGTACTTC.

This clonotype showed up many times. V and J are TRBV28 and TRBJ2-3; D ambiguous. CDR1 MDHEN and CDR2 SYDVKM come from the germline V gene. With 6 bases removed from V and 2 bases from J, the gap between germline ends came to 9 bases. The CDR3 runs to 13 residues. The CDR3 reads CASSLGNTDTQYF. In nucleotides, the CDR3 is TGTGCCAGCAGCTTGGGTAACACAGATACGCAGTATTTT.

A few counts support this clonotype. The rearrangement uses TRBV18 and TRBJ2-3; tentatively, D is TRBD1 (5 bases). Germline V lookup: CDR1 KGHSH, CDR2 LQKENI. The CDR3 loop spans 15 amino acids. V dropped 4 bases and J dropped 0 bases, with 11 bases sitting between them. The DNA for the CDR3 is TGTGCCAGCTCACGAGGCAGGGAAAGCACAGATACGCAGTATTTT. It is translated as CASSRGRESTDTQYF.

V usage is TRBV2 and J usage is TRBJ1-2; 10 bases map to TRBD1. This CDR3 has 15 residues. V dropped 7 bases and J dropped 0; count of bases not matched to a gene: 5. Germline values: CDR1 SNHLY, CDR2 FYNNEI. DNA of the CDR3: TGTGCCAGCATGACAGGGGGCTTCCCTAACTATGGCTACACCTTC. Translated: CASMTGGFPNYGYTF. The full variable domain, completed using reference TRBV2 and TRBJ1-2, is EPEVTQTPSHQVTQMGQEVILRCVPISNHLYFYWYRQILGQKVEFLVSFYNNEISEKSEIFDDQFSVERPDGSNFTLKIRSTKLEDSAMYFCASMTGGFPNYGYTFGSGTRLTVV.

Details on this clonotype: A clone one base away is much larger, so this may be a read error. V gene TRBV24-1 combines with J gene TRBJ2-1; possibly TRBD1 for D (5 bases). CDR1 is KGHDR, CDR2 SFDVKD, per germline. V was clipped by 7 bases and J by 3 bases, with 18 bases between them. The CDR3 has 16 amino acids. CDR3 residues: CATSPSKGRIYNEQFF. As DNA, the CDR3 is TGTGCCACCAGCCCCTCTAAGGGGCGCATCTACAATGAGCAGTTCTTC.

On this clonotype: An end of the junction does not agree with germline; a read error may underlie this. The rearrangement uses TRBV7-7 and TRBJ2-5; possibly TRBD2 for D (6 bases). Germline CDR1 is SSHAT and CDR2 is FNYEAQ (reference sequence). This CDR3 is 14 amino acids long. CDR3 DNA: TGTGCTAGCAGCCCCGGGACTGCCAAGGGGACCCAGTACTTC. Protein sequence: CASSPGTAKGTQYF.

The table lists this clonotype with a few counts. J is TRBJ2-2 and V is TRBV20-1; no firm D call. The V gene lost 5 bases and the J gene lost 6 bases, with 10 bases spanning the gap. Germline assignment: CDR1 DFQATT and CDR2 SNEGSKA (reference sequence). CDR3 length equals 12 residues. The CDR3 region is CSALYTAGELFF. The CDR3 nucleotides read TGCAGTGCTTTATATACCGCCGGGGAGCTGTTTTTT.

Many counts were recorded for this clonotype. This chain uses TRBV6-2 or TRBV6-3 with TRBJ1-2; D may be TRBD1 (6 bases). Trimming left V 6 bases short and J 4 bases short, with 15 bases between. The germline gives CDR1 MNHEY, CDR2 SVGEGT. The CDR3 runs to 14 residues. CDR3: CASRQGTGSYGYTF. The CDR3 DNA sequence: TGTGCCAGCAGACAGGGAACGGGAAGCTATGGCTACACCTTC.

This clonotype was detected a few times. This sequence joins TRBV12-3 or TRBV12-4 and TRBJ2-2, with 7 bases lining up with TRBD1. The J segment lost 1 base and the V segment lost 4 bases, leaving 6 bases of the junction unmatched. The CDR3 extends over 16 amino acids. CDR3 sequence (DNA): TGTGCCAGCAGTTCGAGGACAGGTGTGAACACCGGGGAGCTGTTTTTT. This codes for CASSSRTGVNTGELFF.

Comment on this clonotype: This clone may be a read error of a much larger clone one base away. J is TRBJ2-5 and V is TRBV2, with TRBD2 matching over 7 bases. The end of the DNA is better explained by TRBJ2-1, so the J call may be wrong. The CDR3 has 15 residues. The germline V gene encodes CDR1 SNHLY and CDR2 FYNNEI. DNA of the CDR3: TGTGCCAGCAGAGAGGGACTAACGTACCAAGAGACCCAGTTCTTC. Protein product: CASREGLTYQETQFF.

This chain uses TRBV7-9 with TRBJ2-7; D is perhaps TRBD1 (5 bases). Germline V gene sequence: CDR1 SEHNR, CDR2 FQNEAQ (reference sequence). The CDR3 spans 14 residues. V gave up 1 base and J gave up 6 bases, with 13 bases separating them. CDR3 nucleotide sequence: TGTGCCAGCAGCTTAGATTGGGCAGGGTTCGAGCAGTACTTC. Encoded protein: CASSLDWAGFEQYF.

This clonotype was seen at least ten times. J is TRBJ2-1 and V is TRBV5-1, with 11 bases matching TRBD1. The CDR3 length is 16 residues. The V gene end was trimmed by 0 bases and the J gene end by 5 bases; junction bases not matched to a gene: 4. The V gene's germline CDR1 is SGHRS and CDR2 YFSETQ. The CDR3 coding sequence is TGCGCCAGCAGCTTGGCGGGGACAGGGGGGAACAATGAGCAGTTCTTC. Amino acid sequence: CASSLAGTGGNNEQFF.

This clonotype was seen ten or more times. V is TRBV29-1 and J is TRBJ2-7; no clear D. The CDR3 is made up of 11 amino acids. Trimming left V 4 bases short and J 4 bases short, with 8 bases between. CDR1 and CDR2 (germline): SQVTM, ANQGSEA. The CDR3 is CSVALGYEQYF. DNA for the CDR3: TGCAGCGTTGCGCTAGGATACGAGCAGTACTTC.

In regard to this clonotype: A much bigger clone sits one base away, suggesting this may be a read error. In DNA form, the CDR3 reads TGTGCCAGCCCACCAAGAACTAGATTTCCCCGCACAGATACGCAGTATTTT. As protein: CASPPRTRFPRTDTQYF. The chain has TRBV18 and TRBJ2-3; D is possibly TRBD2 (5 bases). The CDR3 has 17 residues. Germline assignment: CDR1 KGHSH and CDR2 LQKENI.